This T cell receptor beta chain was obtained from a study of tumor-infiltrating lymphocytes in primary liver carcinoma. Study overall: Donors had hepatocellular carcinoma or combined HCC and intrahepatic cholangiocarcinoma. General study findings and limits: When set against blood, tumors had a significantly higher top-250-clone fraction (p = 0.039).

Using a constant-region primer together with ProtoScript II reverse transcriptase, TCR beta cDNA was made from around 0.55 ug of total RNA. Three rounds of nested multiplex PCR with slightly modified ARM-PCR produced TCR beta libraries. The first two PCR rounds used TRBV1-TRBV30 forward primers with a C-beta reverse primer, 9 to 11 cycles each. TCRdb analysed the multiplex PCR reads with MiXCR anew, one entry per CDR3 protein. The sample consists of tens of thousands of distinct CDR3 sequences, over 75% of them appearing once. This clonotype has a handful of counts. The antigen remains undetermined. Just one base apart from a much larger clone, this may be a read error. The approximately 20-31 mg bulk tissue piece was not sorted before simultaneous RNA and DNA extraction. The CDR3 length is 14 residues. Per germline, CDR1 SNHLY and CDR2 FYNNEI.

This TCR derives from a man aged 40-49 years with primary liver carcinoma and hepatitis B virus infection. This rearrangement joins TRBV2 to TRBJ2-7, with 7 bases lining up with TRBD1. The sample consisted of liver tumor tissue from sampling region 5. Subset indicated: tumor region T5, tumor centre. The CDR3 spells CPSRPRGTAYEQYF. The CDR3 nucleotides read TGTCCCAGCAGACCCAGGGGGACCGCCTACGAGCAGTACTTC.